Listed below are T cell receptor beta chains from one sample, sequenced in a study of CD8 T cells in Susac syndrome. From the immunoSEQ multiplex PCR reads, TCRdb called clonotypes with MiXCR, one entry per CDR3 protein. This table has approximately 210,000 distinct CDR3 sequences, roughly 96% appearing once. Sequenced: CD4+ T cells from PBMCs. These receptors all come from a human donor with multiple sclerosis. Both conserved end residues are part of each CDR3. The D gene is left open where the match is weak. Clone size is shown for a subset of rows, as once, few, many or a class of expanded clone.

D gene	V gene	J gene	clone size	CDR3 protein	CDR3 DNA
NA	TRBV18	TRBJ2-3	NA	CASSSSIDTQYF	TGTGCCAGCTCAAGTTCCATAGATACGCAGTATTTT
NA	TRBV4-1	TRBJ2-2	NA	CASSQVVVEELFF	TGCGCCAGCAGCCAAGTCGTAGTCGAGGAGCTGTTTTTT
NA	TRBV27	TRBJ1-1	NA	CASSWVFGTEAFF	TGTGCCAGCAGTTGGGTTTTTGGGACTGAAGCTTTCTTT
NA	TRBV27	TRBJ1-1	NA	CASSPSMSPEAFF	TGTGCCAGCAGTCCCTCCATGAGTCCTGAAGCTTTCTTT
TRBD1	TRBV3-1	TRBJ1-2	NA	CASSSTGGAFGYTF	TGTGCCAGCAGCTCAACAGGGGGCGCGTTTGGCTACACCTTC
NA	TRBV9	TRBJ1-4	NA	CASSVAGGQDNEKLFF	TGTGCCAGCAGCGTAGCAGGCGGACAAGATAATGAAAAACTGTTTTTT
NA	TRBV2	TRBJ1-4	NA	CASKGDSGAPSIKLFF	TGTGCCAGCAAAGGAGACAGTGGGGCTCCATCTATTAAACTGTTTTTT
NA	TRBV27	TRBJ2-6	NA	CASTPWRGSSGANVLTF	TGTGCCAGCACCCCATGGAGGGGGAGCTCTGGGGCCAACGTCCTGACTTTC
NA	TRBV15	TRBJ2-5	NA	CATSRDPGSQETQYF	TGTGCCACCAGCAGAGATCCAGGGAGCCAAGAGACCCAGTACTTC
TRBD1	TRBV6-6	TRBJ2-7	NA	CASSYGTGRDEQYF	TGTGCCAGCAGTTACGGGACAGGGCGCGACGAGCAGTACTTC
TRBD2	TRBV9	TRBJ2-3	NA	CASKAGGTDTQYF	TGTGCCAGTAAAGCGGGGGGCACAGATACGCAGTATTTT
NA	TRBV29-1	TRBJ1-2	NA	CSVEDTSGSVYGYTF	TGCAGCGTTGAAGATACGTCGGGGAGTGTCTATGGCTACACCTTC
NA	TRBV25-1	TRBJ2-7	NA	CASSGSFTEQYF	TGTGCCAGCAGTGGTTCCTTCACCGAGCAGTACTTC
TRBD2	TRBV3-1	TRBJ2-3	NA	CASSQSGLSTDTQYF	TGTGCCAGCAGCCAATCGGGACTAAGCACAGATACGCAGTATTTT
TRBD2	TRBV4-2	TRBJ2-5	NA	CASSQGGLADQETQYF	TGTGCCAGCAGCCAGGGGGGACTAGCGGATCAAGAGACCCAGTACTTC
NA	TRBV19	TRBJ2-7	once	CASRAAEEGEQYF	TGTGCCAGTAGGGCGGCGGAGGAGGGTGAGCAGTACTTC
NA	TRBV20-1	TRBJ2-1	NA	CSASASGEQFF	TGCAGTGCTAGTGCATCGGGTGAGCAGTTCTTC
NA	TRBV7-9	TRBJ2-3	few	CASSLAPDTQYF	TGTGCCAGCAGCTTAGCACCAGATACGCAGTATTTT
NA	TRBV2	TRBJ2-1	NA	CASASFGYNEQFF	TGTGCCAGCGCTAGTTTTGGCTACAATGAGCAGTTCTTC
TRBD1	TRBV30	TRBJ1-2	NA	CAWSTTGDYGYTF	TGTGCCTGGAGCACGACAGGGGACTATGGCTACACCTTC
NA	TRBV29-1	TRBJ1-2	NA	CSVSGGTDYGYTF	TGCAGCGTTTCGGGCGGGACCGACTATGGCTACACCTTC
NA	TRBV20-1	TRBJ1-2	NA	CSAGETGSGGYTF	TGCAGTGCTGGGGAAACAGGGTCTGGTGGCTACACCTTC
NA	TRBV9	TRBJ2-2	NA	CASSPYSSGELFF	TGTGCCAGCAGCCCTTATTCGTCCGGGGAGCTGTTTTTT
NA	TRBV12-5	TRBJ2-1	once	CASGSGVSYNEQFF	TGTGCTAGTGGTTCGGGGGTATCCTACAATGAGCAGTTCTTC
NA	TRBV27	TRBJ1-2	NA	CASSPLDRANYGYTF	TGTGCCAGCAGTCCCTTGGACAGAGCTAACTATGGCTACACCTTC
TRBD1	TRBV2	TRBJ1-5	NA	CASSEWTGGQPQHF	TGTGCCAGCAGTGAATGGACAGGGGGACAGCCCCAGCATTTT
TRBD2	TRBV3-1	TRBJ2-1	NA	CASSQRSSGVYNEQFF	TGTGCCAGCAGCCAGAGATCTAGCGGGGTCTACAATGAGCAGTTCTTC
NA	TRBV2	TRBJ2-1	NA	CASSPTSNEQFF	TGTGCCAGCAGTCCGACATCGAATGAGCAGTTCTTC
TRBD2	TRBV25-1	TRBJ2-5	NA	CASSEGGGQETQYF	TGTGCCAGCAGTGAAGGCGGGGGCCAAGAGACCCAGTACTTC
TRBD2	TRBV10-2	TRBJ2-3	NA	CASSEAGATDTQYF	TGCGCCAGCAGTGAAGCGGGAGCCACAGATACGCAGTATTTT
NA	TRBV3-1	TRBJ1-5	NA	CASSQGGSSNQPQHF	TGTGCCAGCAGCCAAGGAGGGTCTAGCAATCAGCCCCAGCATTTT
TRBD2	TRBV4-2	TRBJ2-2	NA	CASSQAGTSGSQTGELFF	TGTGCCAGCAGCCAAGCAGGGACTAGCGGGAGCCAAACCGGGGAGCTGTTTTTT
NA	TRBV5-1	TRBJ2-3	NA	CASSLETPTDTQYF	TGCGCCAGCAGCTTGGAAACCCCCACAGATACGCAGTATTTT
TRBD1	TRBV3-1	TRBJ2-3	NA	CASSQEDRGGTQYF	TGTGCCAGCAGCCAAGAAGACAGGGGAGGCACGCAGTATTTT
TRBD2	TRBV20-1	TRBJ2-3	NA	CSARDRLAGKGRTQYF	TGCAGTGCTAGAGATCGACTAGCGGGGAAGGGACGTACGCAGTATTTT
NA	TRBV5-1	TRBJ1-1	NA	CASSYKVDPRDTEAFF	TGCGCCAGCAGCTATAAAGTGGACCCTCGAGATACTGAAGCTTTCTTT
TRBD1	TRBV23-1	TRBJ1-1	NA	CAILTGDTEAFF	TGCGCCATACTAACAGGGGACACTGAAGCTTTCTTT
NA	TRBV29-1	TRBJ1-1	NA	CSVERDPGVNTEAFF	TGCAGCGTTGAACGGGACCCCGGGGTGAACACTGAAGCTTTCTTT
NA	TRBV30	TRBJ2-1	NA	CAWSVRYGEQFF	TGTGCCTGGAGTGTACGGTATGGCGAGCAGTTCTTC
NA	TRBV18	TRBJ2-5	NA	CASSPVPLYVQETQYF	TGTGCCAGCTCACCGGTCCCCCTATACGTCCAAGAGACCCAGTACTTC
TRBD1	TRBV4-1	TRBJ1-2	NA	CASSPRDRYHYGYTF	TGCGCCAGCAGCCCCCGGGACAGGTATCACTATGGCTACACCTTC
NA	TRBV29-1	TRBJ1-1	NA	CSVRGISTEAFF	TGCAGCGTTAGGGGTATTAGTACTGAAGCTTTCTTT
NA	TRBV20-1	TRBJ2-1	NA	CSASRWRGSYNEQFF	TGCAGTGCTAGTAGGTGGCGGGGCTCCTACAATGAGCAGTTCTTC
TRBD2	TRBV5-1	TRBJ2-3	NA	CASSYAGTSRTDTQYF	TGCGCCAGCAGCTACGCCGGGACTAGCCGCACAGATACGCAGTATTTT
NA	TRBV20-1	TRBJ2-1	NA	CSARGVDEQFF	TGCAGTGCTAGAGGGGTCGATGAGCAGTTCTTC
NA	TRBV30	TRBJ2-7	NA	CAWSLATIEQYF	TGTGCCTGGAGTCTAGCGACTATCGAGCAGTACTTC
NA	TRBV6-5	TRBJ1-1	NA	CASRRGIMNTEAFF	TGTGCCAGCAGAAGGGGAATCATGAACACTGAAGCTTTCTTT
NA	TRBV9	TRBJ2-5	NA	CASSVDPDYQETQYF	TGTGCCAGCAGCGTAGATCCCGACTACCAAGAGACCCAGTACTTC
NA	TRBV30	TRBJ1-2	NA	CAWRGRTNYGYTF	TGTGCCTGGAGAGGGCGGACTAACTATGGCTACACCTTC
NA	TRBV5-1	TRBJ2-7	once	CASSSPEGGGRYEQYF	TGCGCCAGCAGCTCCCCCGAAGGAGGGGGGCGCTACGAGCAGTACTTC
NA	TRBV3-1	TRBJ2-7	NA	CASSQRKAEQYF	TGTGCCAGCAGCCAGAGAAAGGCCGAGCAGTACTTC
TRBD1	TRBV20-1	TRBJ1-1	NA	CSADNRGSGKNTEAFF	TGCAGTGCTGACAACAGGGGATCGGGCAAGAACACTGAAGCTTTCTTT
TRBD1	TRBV29-1	TRBJ2-7	NA	CSAGDRVGMYEQYF	TGCAGCGCCGGGGACAGGGTCGGGATGTACGAGCAGTACTTC
NA	TRBV7-2	TRBJ2-7	NA	CASSRSSGWNEQYF	TGTGCCAGCAGCCGGAGTAGTGGGTGGAACGAGCAGTACTTC
NA	TRBV11-2	TRBJ1-2	NA	CASSDWTELYGYTF	TGTGCCAGCAGCGATTGGACGGAGCTATATGGCTACACCTTC
NA	TRBV20-1	TRBJ1-5	NA	CSALSVSNQPQHF	TGCAGTGCTCTATCGGTTAGCAATCAGCCCCAGCATTTT
NA	TRBV29-1	TRBJ1-1	few	CSVVYAMNTEAFF	TGCAGCGTTGTTTACGCCATGAACACTGAAGCTTTCTTT
TRBD1	TRBV28	TRBJ2-1	NA	CASSLYSGTDYNEQFF	TGTGCCAGCAGTTTATACTCCGGGACAGATTACAATGAGCAGTTCTTC
TRBD1	TRBV11-1	TRBJ1-5	once	CASSPQGPHSNQPQHF	TGTGCCAGCAGCCCACAGGGGCCCCATAGCAATCAGCCCCAGCATTTT
NA	TRBV5-6	TRBJ2-1	NA	CASSPGPNEQFF	TGTGCCAGCAGCCCGGGACCTAATGAGCAGTTCTTC